This entry lists 31 T cell receptor beta chains sequenced from one sample in a study of long-term antiretroviral therapy in people with HIV. immunoSEQ v3.0 was run at survey level. Measured with immunoSEQ multiplex PCR; TCRdb has only the in-frame clones, and not every one. The sample consists of approximately 29,000 clones, 93% of them appearing once. The material sequenced was unsorted PBMCs, taken 6.2 years after starting antiretroviral therapy. These receptors were obtained from a man aged 35 to 55 with HIV.

The CDR3 bases are TGTGCCAGCAGTGAAGCCCCAACAGTAGGGGTTTACGAGCAGTACTTC. This gives the protein CASSEAPTVGVYEQYF. The gene calls are TRBV6-1 and TRBJ2-7; D possibly corresponds to TRBD1 (5 bases). CDR1 and CDR2 (germline): MNHNS, SASEGT. This CDR3 contains 16 residues. The V end lost 0 bases, the J end lost 4 bases, and 16 bases lay between the germline ends.

The chain is built from TRBV4-1 and TRBJ2-7, with 7 bases fitting TRBD1. V shed 2 bases, J shed 6 bases, and the junction held 7 bases outside the gene matches. This CDR3 region has 14 residues. Germline V CDR1 and CDR2: MGHRA, YSYEKL. The CDR3 DNA reads TGCGCCAGCAGCCAACCACGGACAGGCGGCGAGCAGTACTTC. This encodes CASSQPRTGGEQYF.

This clone was detected once. The chain recombines TRBV11-1 with TRBJ2-7; D unresolved. Trimming pared 1 base from V and 0 bases from J, leaving 7 bases between. Germline assignment: CDR1 SGHAT and CDR2 FQDESV (reference sequence). The CDR3 extends over 14 amino acids. CDR3 protein: CASSLGFNSYEQYF. Written as DNA, the CDR3 is TGTGCCAGCAGCTTAGGCTTTAACTCCTACGAGCAGTACTTC. Full variable domain (remainder filled in from reference TRBV11-1 and TRBJ2-7): EAEVAQSPRYKITEKSQAVAFWCDPISGHATLYWYRQILGQGPELLVQFQDESVVDDSQLPKDRFSAERLKGVDSTLKIQPAELGDSAMYLCASSLGFNSYEQYFGPGTRLTVT.

The chain is built from TRBV2 and TRBJ2-5; no clear D. Trimming left V 5 bases short and J 2 bases short, with 12 bases between. Germline V gene data show CDR1 as SNHLY and CDR2 as FYNNEI. The CDR3 sequence is 14 residues long. CDR3 protein: CASSSRTYQETQYF. The CDR3 DNA reads as TGTGCCAGCAGTTCGAGAACCTATCAAGAGACCCAGTACTTC.

The V gene is TRBV30, the J gene TRBJ1-4; D gene unclear. The V end lost 1 base, the J end lost 17 bases, and 20 bases lay between the germline ends. The CDR3 has 13 residues. The germline gives CDR1 GTSNPN, CDR2 SVGIG (reference sequence). CDR3 bases: TGTGCCTGGAGTGCTATCTCGACCGTCAGGCCCTTTTTT. Its protein product is CAWSAISTVRPFF. The full variable domain, with the rest looked up from reference TRBV30 and TRBJ1-4, is SQTIHQWPATLVQPVGSPLSLECTVEGTSNPNLYWYRQAAGRGLQLLFYSVGIGQISSEVPQNLSASRPQDRQFILSSKKLLLSDSGFYLCAWSAISTVRPFFGSGTQLSVL.

This chain links TRBV7-9 with TRBJ2-1; no clear D. The CDR3 spans 14 residues. Germline-derived CDR1 and CDR2 are SEHNR and FQNEAQ (reference sequence). CDR3 coding DNA: TGTGCTTCCGGCTGGCGGCAACTCAACAATGAGCAGTTCTTC. Its translation is CASGWRQLNNEQFF.

The chain links TRBV9 to TRBJ2-2; TRBD2 matches at 7 bases. V lost 2 bases to trimming and J lost 5 bases; unmatched junction nucleotides: 9. This CDR3 is 16 amino acids long. The germline gives CDR1 SGDLS, CDR2 YYNGEE. The CDR3 nucleotides are TGTGCCAGCAGCGTCACGACTAGCCAATTAACCGGGGAGCTGTTTTTT. Translating gives CASSVTTSQLTGELFF.

The chain has TRBV11-2 and TRBJ2-1; tentatively, D is TRBD1 or TRBD2 (5 bases each). CDR1 is SGHAT, CDR2 FQNNGV, per germline. V gave up 4 bases and J gave up 15 bases, with 13 bases separating them. The CDR3 is 11 residues long. The CDR3 DNA follows: TGTGCCAGCAGCTCGGGACCTGGGGGGTTCTTC. Residues: CASSSGPGGFF.

This clone was detected a few times. The chain links TRBV27 to TRBJ1-2; 9 nucleotides align to TRBD1. CDR1 MNHEY and CDR2 SMNVEV come from the germline V gene (reference sequence). The CDR3 totals 12 residues. The V gene end was trimmed by 8 bases and the J gene end by 7 bases; junction bases not matched to a gene: 5. The CDR3 sequence is CASRQGVGGYTF. CDR3 nucleotides: TGTGCCAGCCGACAGGGGGTCGGTGGCTACACCTTC.

The chain recombines TRBV9 with TRBJ2-7, with TRBD2 identical over 9 bases. The CDR3 consists of 16 residues. In germline, CDR1 is SGDLS, CDR2 YYNGEE. The ends lost 0 bases at V and 10 bases at J; junction bases unmatched: 14. The CDR3 region is CASSVGASGDTTKQYF. The CDR3 DNA follows: TGTGCCAGCAGCGTAGGGGCTAGCGGGGATACTACGAAACAGTACTTC.

The chain carries TRBV5-4 and TRBJ2-1, with D perhaps TRBD1 or TRBD2 (5 bases each). V was pared by 1 base and J by 9 bases, with 14 bases between. The CDR3 extends over 14 amino acids. CDR1 is SGHNT, CDR2 YYREEE, per germline (reference sequence). As DNA, the CDR3 is TGTGCCAGCAGCTTGTATAGGGGAGAGAGTGAGCAGTTCTTC. It encodes CASSLYRGESEQFF.

The chain carries TRBV7-6 and TRBJ2-3; 13 positions match TRBD2. V was clipped by 5 bases and J by 3 bases; unmatched bases: 2. This CDR3 has 15 residues. Germline-derived CDR1 and CDR2 are SGHVS and FNYEAQ. CDR3 in amino acids: CASSLTSGGTDTQYF. CDR3 DNA sequence: TGTGCCAGCAGCCTGACTAGCGGGGGGACAGATACGCAGTATTTT.

A single count supports this clone. The V gene is TRBV5-4, the J gene TRBJ2-7; D tentatively reads TRBD1 or TRBD2 (7 bases each). Trimming stripped 4 bases from V and 4 bases from J, with 21 bases between. The V gene's germline CDR1 is SGHNT and CDR2 YYREEE (reference sequence). The CDR3 is made up of 16 amino acids. The CDR3 coding sequence is TGTGCCAGCAGCCGGGGAGGACTAGGGGGCGGGTACGAGCAGTACTTC. Translated, it gives CASSRGGLGGGYEQYF.

The CDR3 reads CASSSAGGDEQYF. CDR3 in DNA: TGTGCCAGCAGCTCCGCCGGAGGAGACGAGCAGTACTTC. The V and J genes are TRBV7-6 and TRBJ2-7, with TRBD2 as a possible D gene (5 bases). Trimming left V 4 bases short and J 5 bases short, with 12 bases between. The germline CDR1 and CDR2 sequences are SGHVS and FNYEAQ. The CDR3 runs to 13 residues.

This sequence joins TRBV7-3 and TRBJ2-1; no firm D call. The germline V gene encodes CDR1 SGHTA and CDR2 FQGTGA. Trimming pared 5 bases from V and 8 bases from J, leaving 13 bases between. The CDR3 totals 13 residues. For the CDR3, the DNA is TGTGCCAGCAGCCAGACTTGGAGCGATGAGCAGTTCTTC. Its translation is CASSQTWSDEQFF. The full variable domain, rest sourced from reference TRBV7-3 and TRBJ2-1, is GAGVSQTPSNKVTEKGKYVELRCDPISGHTALYWYRQSLGQGPEFLIYFQGTGAADDSGLPNDRFFAVRPEGSVSTLKIQRTERGDSAVYLCASSQTWSDEQFFGPGTRLTVL.

This chain joins TRBV4-1 and TRBJ2-7; tentative D call: TRBD1 (6 bases). V lost 5 bases and J 1 base, leaving 12 bases between the germline ends. The CDR3 loop spans 14 amino acids. Germline CDR1 MGHRA, CDR2 YSYEKL. The DNA of the CDR3 is TGCGCCAGCAGCTTTCGGACAGAGTCCTACGAGCAGTACTTC. Its protein is CASSFRTESYEQYF.

The gene calls are TRBV6-4 and TRBJ2-2, with D perhaps matching TRBD1 (5 bases). V shed 8 bases and J shed 4 bases, with 14 bases lying between them. Germline lookup yields CDR1 MRHNA and CDR2 SNTAGT. CDR3 length equals 14 residues. In DNA, the CDR3 is TGTGCCAGCGCCCCGGGCCAGGGCACCGGGGAGCTGTTTTTT. Protein sequence: CASAPGQGTGELFF.

The chain employs TRBV19 and TRBJ2-6; D is ambiguous. The CDR3 spans 15 residues. The germline CDR1 and CDR2 sequences are LNHDA and SQIVND (reference sequence). The V end was cut by 3 bases, the J end by 0 bases, with 6 bases between. CDR3 sequence (DNA): TGTGCCAGTAGTATTAGTGGCTCTGGGGCCAACGTCCTGACTTTC. Translation gives CASSISGSGANVLTF. Together with reference TRBV19 and TRBJ2-6, the CDR3 gives the full variable domain: DGGITQSPKYLFRKEGQNVTLSCEQNLNHDAMYWYRQDPGQGLRLIYYSQIVNDFQKGDIAEGYSVSREKKESFPLTVTSAQKNPTAFYLCASSISGSGANVLTFGAGSRLTVL.

The chain links TRBV9 to TRBJ2-2; a possible D gene is TRBD1 (6 bases). Germline V lookup: CDR1 SGDLS, CDR2 YYNGEE. Trimming took off 0 bases at V and 4 bases at J, with 10 bases between the two ends. The CDR3 is 15 amino acids. CDR3 region: CASSVAGTSTGELFF. The CDR3 nucleotides are TGTGCCAGCAGCGTAGCCGGGACATCCACCGGGGAGCTGTTTTTT. The whole variable domain, filled in from reference TRBV9 and TRBJ2-2, reads DSGVTQTPKHLITATGQRVTLRCSPRSGDLSVYWYQQSLDQGLQFLIQYYNGEERAKGNILERFSAQQFPDLHSELNLSSLELGDSALYFCASSVAGTSTGELFFGEGSRLTVL.

The chain couples TRBV10-1 to TRBJ1-2, with D possibly being TRBD1 (5 bases). The CDR3 has 13 amino acids. The germline V gene has CDR1 WNHNN and CDR2 SYGVQD (reference sequence). The V and J ends lost 6 bases and 5 bases respectively, with 13 bases between them. The CDR3 spells CASSFRENYGYTF. For the CDR3, the DNA is TGCGCCAGCAGCTTCAGGGAAAATTATGGCTACACCTTC.

This clone was counted only a few times. This chain uses TRBV10-2 with TRBJ2-1; no reliable D call. CDR1 is WSHSY, CDR2 SAAADI, per germline. The CDR3 totals 12 residues. The V end was cut by 7 bases, the J end by 5 bases, with 9 bases between. CDR3 residues: CASTRSNNEQFF. The CDR3 coding sequence is TGCGCCAGCACAAGATCTAACAATGAGCAGTTCTTC.

By share, this clone ranks as large. The V gene is TRBV6-1, the J gene TRBJ1-2; no reliable D call. Trimming took 1 base from V and 8 from J, leaving 17 bases between them. Germline V gives CDR1 MNHNS, CDR2 SASEGT. This CDR3 has 15 amino acids. The CDR3 DNA sequence: TGTGCCAGCAGTGAAGTGTCGTCGGCTACCAACGGCTACACCTTC. Residues: CASSEVSSATNGYTF.

The V call is TRBV5-1, the J call TRBJ2-1; D is unresolved. V lost 5 bases and J lost 6, with 12 bases in between. This CDR3 is built from 13 residues. Germline-derived CDR1 and CDR2 are SGHRS and YFSETQ. The CDR3 here is CASRAENPNEQFF. CDR3 nucleotide sequence: TGCGCCAGCAGGGCCGAAAACCCCAATGAGCAGTTCTTC.

This clone appeared a single time. This sequence joins TRBV11-3 and TRBJ2-2; 9 bases fit TRBD1. CDR3 length: 17 residues. The germline CDR1 and CDR2 sequences are SGHNT and YENEEA. Trimming at V came to 4 bases and at J to 7 bases, leaving 13 bases not matched to a gene. The DNA for the CDR3 is TGTGCCAGCAGCTCCGACGGAACAGGGGGCTCTGGCGGGGAGCTGTTTTTT. This encodes CASSSDGTGGSGGELFF.

CDR3 coding DNA: TGTGCCAGCAGACTGGGACTAGCGGGGGACACCGGGGAGCTGTTTTTT. Residues: CASRLGLAGDTGELFF. The V gene is TRBV6-6, the J gene TRBJ2-2, with TRBD2 identical over 14 bases. This CDR3 has 16 amino acids. In germline, CDR1 is MNHNY, CDR2 SVGAGI (reference sequence). V lost 6 bases and J lost 3; bases outside the gene matches: 3.

The chain links TRBV6-5 to TRBJ2-7; TRBD2 matches 14 bases. The CDR3 sequence is 15 residues long. The junction had 7 bases not matched to a gene; V was cut back by 6 bases and J by 6 bases. Germline CDR1 and CDR2: MNHEY and SVGAGI. The CDR3 loop is CASRVGTSGSLEQYF. Written as DNA, the CDR3 is TGTGCCAGCAGGGTCGGGACTAGCGGGAGCCTCGAGCAGTACTTC.

CDR3 sequence: CASSQEGAHTGELFF. The CDR3 DNA follows: TGTGCCAGCAGCCAAGAGGGGGCGCACACCGGGGAGCTGTTTTTT. The chain is built from TRBV4-2 and TRBJ2-2; weak D call: TRBD1 (6 bases). The CDR3 extends over 15 amino acids. The germline gives CDR1 LGHNA, CDR2 YNFKEQ. The V and J ends lost 0 bases and 3 bases respectively, with 8 bases between them.

The chain couples TRBV9 to TRBJ2-1; 8 nucleotides agree with TRBD2. Per the germline V gene, CDR1 is SGDLS and CDR2 is YYNGEE. The V gene end was trimmed by 3 bases and the J gene end by 4 bases; junction bases not matched to a gene: 15. This CDR3 spans 18 amino acids. The CDR3 DNA is TGTGCCAGCAGCGCCCCCGATTTTTCGGGAGGGCTATACAATGAGCAGTTCTTC. Amino acids: CASSAPDFSGGLYNEQFF.

The rearrangement joins TRBV6-6 to TRBJ2-5; D unclear. V was trimmed by 10 bases and J by 3 bases, leaving 9 bases between them. This CDR3 region has 11 residues. CDR1 MNHNY and CDR2 SVGAGI come from the germline V gene (reference sequence). Written as DNA, the CDR3 is TGTGCCACGGCAGTGAAAGAGACCCAGTACTTC. This gives the protein CATAVKETQYF.

This chain uses TRBV4-2 with TRBJ1-4; D is unresolved. This CDR3 is built from 13 residues. The V and J ends lost 4 bases and 4 bases respectively, with 7 bases between them. Germline V gives CDR1 LGHNA, CDR2 YNFKEQ. CDR3 residues: CASSRQVNEKLFF. The CDR3 DNA reads as TGTGCCAGCAGCCGACAAGTTAATGAAAAACTGTTTTTT.

This chain joins TRBV6-6 and TRBJ1-3; 7 positions match TRBD1. CDR1 and CDR2 from the germline V gene are MNHNY and SVGAGI (reference sequence). Trimming at V came to 5 bases and at J to 8 bases, leaving 12 bases not matched to a gene. The CDR3 consists of 15 residues. CDR3 region: CASSKRQGFGDTIYF. The CDR3 nucleotides are TGTGCCAGCAGTAAACGACAGGGTTTTGGTGACACCATATATTTT.